Listed below are T cell receptor beta chains from one sample, sequenced in a study of cytomegalovirus exposure and HLA in healthy donors. Sequencing was performed with immunoSEQ multiplex PCR; in TCRdb, only in-frame clones are kept and a portion is missing. The sample lists about 160,000 clones, 75% to 80% seen once, with about 0.91% in the top ten. The sequenced sample was PBMCs. The origin of the receptors is a woman in her forties or fifties in good health and CMV-seropositive. The CDR3 runs from the conserved cysteine through the conserved F or W. D genes are given only for firm matches. Only part of the rows carry a size: once, few, many, or a class if the clone is expanded.

J gene: TRBJ2-3; D gene: -; clone size: -; V gene: TRBV6-1; CDR3 DNA: TGTGCCAGCAGTAGTTATGTGAGCACGCAGTATTTT; CDR3 protein: CASSSYVSTQYF
J gene: TRBJ2-1; D gene: -; clone size: few; V gene: TRBV6-1; CDR3 DNA: TGTGCCAGCAGTGATGTGATAGAGGAGCAGTTCTTC; CDR3 protein: CASSDVIEEQFF
J gene: TRBJ2-2; D gene: TRBD1; clone size: once; V gene: TRBV7-8; CDR3 DNA: TGTGCCAGCAGCTTCGCCACAGGGGGGAACACCGGGGAGCTGTTTTTT; CDR3 protein: CASSFATGGNTGELFF
J gene: TRBJ1-5; D gene: -; clone size: -; V gene: TRBV7-2; CDR3 DNA: TGTGCCAGCAGCTTAGAATCCATTTTCAATCAGCCCCAGCATTTT; CDR3 protein: CASSLESIFNQPQHF
J gene: TRBJ1-4; D gene: TRBD1; clone size: -; V gene: TRBV9; CDR3 DNA: TGTGCCAGCAGCGTAGGAGACAGGGGCGGAGGAGGTGAAAAACTGTTTTTT; CDR3 protein: CASSVGDRGGGGEKLFF
J gene: TRBJ1-2; D gene: -; clone size: -; V gene: TRBV27; CDR3 DNA: TGTGCCAGCAGTTTTACCGACTCGAACAGGGTGGCTGGCTACACCTTC; CDR3 protein: CASSFTDSNRVAGYTF
J gene: TRBJ1-5; D gene: TRBD1; clone size: -; V gene: TRBV4-3; CDR3 DNA: TGCGCCAGCAGCCGCCCGGACAGGGGGCAGAATCAGCCCCAGCATTTT; CDR3 protein: CASSRPDRGQNQPQHF
J gene: TRBJ1-1; D gene: TRBD1; clone size: few; V gene: TRBV11-2; CDR3 DNA: TGTGCCAGCAGCGCAACGACAGGGACCACTGAAGCTTTCTTT; CDR3 protein: CASSATTGTTEAFF
J gene: TRBJ2-7; D gene: TRBD2; clone size: -; V gene: TRBV5-5; CDR3 DNA: TGTGCCAGCAGCTTGGAAGGACTAGCGAACTACGAGCAGTACTTC; CDR3 protein: CASSLEGLANYEQYF
J gene: TRBJ1-3; D gene: -; clone size: -; V gene: TRBV6-5; CDR3 DNA: TGTGCCAGCTTCAGGGAATCTGGAAACACCATATATTTT; CDR3 protein: CASFRESGNTIYF
J gene: TRBJ2-7; D gene: -; clone size: -; V gene: TRBV14; CDR3 DNA: TGTGCCAGCAGCCACCGTCTCCTGGCGGAGAGCTCCTACGAGCAGTACTTC; CDR3 protein: CASSHRLLAESSYEQYF
J gene: TRBJ1-2; D gene: TRBD1; clone size: -; V gene: TRBV10-3; CDR3 DNA: TGTGCCATCAGTGATGGGGGGACAGGGGATCTGGATGGCTACACCTTC; CDR3 protein: CAISDGGTGDLDGYTF
J gene: TRBJ2-7; D gene: -; clone size: -; V gene: TRBV18; CDR3 DNA: TGTGCCAGCTCACCACAAGTTTCGGGGGACGAGCAGTACTTC; CDR3 protein: CASSPQVSGDEQYF
J gene: TRBJ2-5; D gene: -; clone size: -; V gene: TRBV10-1; CDR3 DNA: TGCGCCAGCAGTAATTCCCGGGGAGCAACCAGAGAGACCCAGTACTTC; CDR3 protein: CASSNSRGATRETQYF
J gene: TRBJ2-5; D gene: TRBD1; clone size: few; V gene: TRBV5-1; CDR3 DNA: TGCGCCAGCAGCTTGGGGACAGGGGAATGGGAGACCCAGTACTTC; CDR3 protein: CASSLGTGEWETQYF
J gene: TRBJ1-2; D gene: TRBD1; clone size: -; V gene: TRBV27; CDR3 DNA: TGTGCCAGCAGTTTATCGGACAGGCCGTTCTATGGCTACACCTTC; CDR3 protein: CASSLSDRPFYGYTF
J gene: TRBJ1-2; D gene: TRBD1; clone size: -; V gene: TRBV18; CDR3 DNA: TGTGCCAGCTCACCGCGACAGGGGGATGGCTACACCTTC; CDR3 protein: CASSPRQGDGYTF
J gene: TRBJ1-2; D gene: TRBD1; clone size: -; V gene: TRBV19; CDR3 DNA: TGTGCCAGTACCTCCGACAGGGGCAACTATGGCTACACCTTC; CDR3 protein: CASTSDRGNYGYTF
J gene: TRBJ2-3; D gene: -; clone size: -; V gene: TRBV9; CDR3 DNA: TGTGCCAGCAGCCAGAGTGGACAAAACACAGATACGCAGTATTTT; CDR3 protein: CASSQSGQNTDTQYF
J gene: TRBJ2-1; D gene: -; clone size: few; V gene: TRBV5-5; CDR3 DNA: TGTGCCAGCAGCCCGGAGGGGTCCTACAATGAGCAGTTCTTC; CDR3 protein: CASSPEGSYNEQFF
J gene: TRBJ1-1; D gene: -; clone size: -; V gene: TRBV5-6; CDR3 DNA: TGTGCCAGCAGCTTGTTTGTGGGATCGGGCCCGAGGGACACTGAAGCTTTCTTT; CDR3 protein: CASSLFVGSGPRDTEAFF
J gene: TRBJ2-7; D gene: TRBD2; clone size: -; V gene: TRBV5-5; CDR3 DNA: TGTGCCAGCAGCTTCAGCGGGAGTTACGAGCAGTACTTC; CDR3 protein: CASSFSGSYEQYF
J gene: TRBJ2-7; D gene: -; clone size: -; V gene: TRBV6-6; CDR3 DNA: TGTGCCAGCAGTCAGGGGGGCCCCTCCTACGAGCAGTACTTC; CDR3 protein: CASSQGGPSYEQYF
J gene: TRBJ1-2; D gene: -; clone size: -; V gene: TRBV6-1; CDR3 DNA: TGTGCCAGCAGTGACGGGTGGATTGCCTATGGCTACACCTTC; CDR3 protein: CASSDGWIAYGYTF
J gene: TRBJ2-2; D gene: TRBD2; clone size: -; V gene: TRBV27; CDR3 DNA: TGTGCCACTGCCAGGATTGGGACTAGTTCCGGGGAGCTGTTTTTT; CDR3 protein: CATARIGTSSGELFF
J gene: TRBJ2-7; D gene: -; clone size: -; V gene: TRBV10-3; CDR3 DNA: TGTGCCATCAGTGGACAGGACTCCTACGAGCAGTACTTC; CDR3 protein: CAISGQDSYEQYF
J gene: TRBJ1-4; D gene: TRBD1; clone size: -; V gene: TRBV29-1; CDR3 DNA: TGCAGCGTCTCCCCTGGGACAGGTCGGGCTGAAAAACTGTTTTTT; CDR3 protein: CSVSPGTGRAEKLFF
J gene: TRBJ1-1; D gene: -; clone size: -; V gene: TRBV2; CDR3 DNA: TGTGCCAGCAGACAGAAGAAGACAGTCGGAGACACTGAAGCTTTCTTT; CDR3 protein: CASRQKKTVGDTEAFF
J gene: TRBJ2-1; D gene: -; clone size: -; V gene: TRBV4-1; CDR3 DNA: TGCGCCAGCAGCCAAGAGGCGGGTAGCTCCTACAATGAGCAGTTCTTC; CDR3 protein: CASSQEAGSSYNEQFF
J gene: TRBJ1-2; D gene: -; clone size: -; V gene: TRBV7-7; CDR3 DNA: TGTGCTAGCAGCTTAGTAAGAGACTATGGCTACACCTTC; CDR3 protein: CASSLVRDYGYTF
J gene: TRBJ2-3; D gene: TRBD1; clone size: -; V gene: TRBV4-2; CDR3 DNA: TGTGCCAGCAGCTCTGGACAGGGGGCGTCTGGGGTAGATACGCAGTATTTT; CDR3 protein: CASSSGQGASGVDTQYF
J gene: TRBJ2-3; D gene: TRBD2; clone size: few; V gene: TRBV7-9; CDR3 DNA: TGTGCCAGCAGCCCGTCGGGGGGGCAAAATACGCAGTATTTT; CDR3 protein: CASSPSGGQNTQYF
J gene: TRBJ1-2; D gene: -; clone size: -; V gene: TRBV19; CDR3 DNA: TGTGCCAGTAGCCCCACCGACAGACACTATGGCTACACCTTC; CDR3 protein: CASSPTDRHYGYTF
J gene: TRBJ2-5; D gene: -; clone size: few; V gene: TRBV27; CDR3 DNA: TGTGCCAGCAGTTTAAGAGGTGCGGGGGAGACCCAGTACTTC; CDR3 protein: CASSLRGAGETQYF
J gene: TRBJ1-3; D gene: -; clone size: -; V gene: TRBV27; CDR3 DNA: TGTGCCAGCAGGCCACAATATGGAAACACCATATATTTT; CDR3 protein: CASRPQYGNTIYF
J gene: TRBJ1-2; D gene: TRBD1; clone size: -; V gene: TRBV6-4; CDR3 DNA: TGTGCCAGCAGTGATGGGACAGATTATGGCTACACCTTC; CDR3 protein: CASSDGTDYGYTF
J gene: TRBJ2-5; D gene: -; clone size: -; V gene: TRBV5-8; CDR3 DNA: TGTGCCAGCAGCACTGGGACATCCCAAGAGACCCAGTACTTC; CDR3 protein: CASSTGTSQETQYF
J gene: TRBJ2-7; D gene: TRBD1; clone size: -; V gene: TRBV7-2; CDR3 DNA: TGTGCCAGCAGCTTATCCCGGGACAGCCACGAGCAGTACTTC; CDR3 protein: CASSLSRDSHEQYF
J gene: TRBJ2-3; D gene: TRBD2; clone size: -; V gene: TRBV14; CDR3 DNA: TGTGCCAGCAGCCAGTTCGGACTAGCGAGCACAGATACGCAGTATTTT; CDR3 protein: CASSQFGLASTDTQYF
J gene: TRBJ1-2; D gene: -; clone size: -; V gene: TRBV25-1; CDR3 DNA: TGTGCCAGCAGCCTATACGGCTACACCTTC; CDR3 protein: CASSLYGYTF
J gene: TRBJ1-1; D gene: TRBD1; clone size: -; V gene: TRBV5-1; CDR3 DNA: TGCGCCAGCAGCGTCGCAGGGGGCGGAGGATACACTGAAGCTTTCTTT; CDR3 protein: CASSVAGGGGYTEAFF
J gene: TRBJ2-1; D gene: TRBD1; clone size: -; V gene: TRBV2; CDR3 DNA: TGTGCCAGCGGCCTCCCGGTGACAGGGAAGTTCTTC; CDR3 protein: CASGLPVTGKFF
J gene: TRBJ2-3; D gene: TRBD2; clone size: -; V gene: TRBV28; CDR3 DNA: TGTGCCAGCAGTTCGCCCGGGACTAGCGGCGACGGGTTTACGCAGTATTTT; CDR3 protein: CASSSPGTSGDGFTQYF
J gene: TRBJ2-7; D gene: -; clone size: -; V gene: TRBV20-1; CDR3 DNA: TGCAGTGCTTCACCTGGGGGCGGGCAGTACTTC; CDR3 protein: CSASPGGGQYF
J gene: TRBJ2-3; D gene: TRBD1; clone size: few; V gene: TRBV2; CDR3 DNA: TGTGCCAGCAGTGACCTTATGGGACAGGGTACAGATACGCAGTATTTT; CDR3 protein: CASSDLMGQGTDTQYF
J gene: TRBJ2-5; D gene: -; clone size: -; V gene: TRBV5-6; CDR3 DNA: TGTGCCAGCAGCAACCCTAGGGAGGACCAAGAGACCCAGTACTTC; CDR3 protein: CASSNPREDQETQYF
J gene: TRBJ1-5; D gene: -; clone size: -; V gene: TRBV15; CDR3 DNA: TGTGCCACCAGCGTACCAGGGGTGGGCAATCAGCCCCAGCATTTT; CDR3 protein: CATSVPGVGNQPQHF
J gene: TRBJ1-6; D gene: TRBD1; clone size: -; V gene: TRBV27; CDR3 DNA: TGTGCCAGCGGCCGGGACAGCAATAATTCACCCCTCCACTTT; CDR3 protein: CASGRDSNNSPLHF
J gene: TRBJ2-7; D gene: -; clone size: few; V gene: TRBV2; CDR3 DNA: TGTGCCAGCAGTGAAGGGGCCCTCTACGAGCAGTACTTC; CDR3 protein: CASSEGALYEQYF
J gene: TRBJ1-1; D gene: -; clone size: -; V gene: TRBV6-1; CDR3 DNA: TGTGCCAGCAGCCACCGGACAGACACTGAAGCTTTCTTT; CDR3 protein: CASSHRTDTEAFF
J gene: TRBJ1-5; D gene: -; clone size: -; V gene: TRBV19; CDR3 DNA: TGTGCCAGTAGTATAGAGGGGGGTACCCTAAATCAGCCCCAGCATTTT; CDR3 protein: CASSIEGGTLNQPQHF
J gene: TRBJ2-7; D gene: TRBD1; clone size: -; V gene: TRBV27; CDR3 DNA: TGTGCCAGCAGTTTCCGAAACAGGGGGTGGTACGAGCAGTACTTC; CDR3 protein: CASSFRNRGWYEQYF